Listed below are T cell receptor beta chains from one sample, sequenced in a study of neurological immune-mediated disorders. TCRdb re-analysed the 5' RACE reads in MiXCR, keeping a single row per CDR3 protein. The sample consists of about 59,000 distinct CDR3 sequences, roughly 13% of them appearing once. The sample taken for sequencing was PBMCs. The receptor set was obtained from a woman aged 55 to 70 with HTLV-1-associated myelopathy (HAM/TSP). Both conserved end residues are part of each CDR3. Fields, in order: D gene, V gene, J gene, clone size, CDR3 DNA, CDR3 protein. A D gene is named only where the DNA matches it firmly. Clone sizes are given selectively: once, few, many, or a class where the clone is expanded.

d_call: NA
v_call: TRBV12-3/TRBV12-4
j_call: TRBJ2-3
clone_size: few
cdr3_nt: TGTGCCAGCAGTCTGGCCGCAATCCGCACAGATACGCAGTATTTT
cdr3_aa: CASSLAAIRTDTQYF

d_call: NA
v_call: TRBV18
j_call: TRBJ2-7
clone_size: NA
cdr3_nt: TGTGCCAGCTCACGGGCCGTGAGTAACTACGAGCAGTACTTC
cdr3_aa: CASSRAVSNYEQYF

d_call: TRBD1
v_call: TRBV5-4
j_call: TRBJ1-2
clone_size: many
cdr3_nt: TGTGCCAGCAGACGCGACAGGGGTACCTATGGCTACACCTTC
cdr3_aa: CASRRDRGTYGYTF

d_call: NA
v_call: TRBV7-9
j_call: TRBJ1-4
clone_size: many
cdr3_nt: TGTGCCAGCAGCTTGTGGGTCTCCGCTAATGAAAAACTGTTTTTT
cdr3_aa: CASSLWVSANEKLFF

d_call: TRBD1
v_call: TRBV3-1
j_call: TRBJ1-1
clone_size: many
cdr3_nt: TGTGCCAGCAGAGCACAGGGGGCGGACACTGAAGCTTTCTTT
cdr3_aa: CASRAQGADTEAFF

d_call: NA
v_call: TRBV7-2
j_call: TRBJ2-7
clone_size: many
cdr3_nt: TGTGCCAGCAGCTTAGGCCACATCTACGAGCAGTACTTC
cdr3_aa: CASSLGHIYEQYF

d_call: NA
v_call: TRBV6-5
j_call: TRBJ2-7
clone_size: many
cdr3_nt: TGTGCCAGCAGTTGGAGGAGCTCCTACGAGCAGTACTTC
cdr3_aa: CASSWRSSYEQYF

d_call: TRBD1
v_call: TRBV10-3
j_call: TRBJ2-6
clone_size: many
cdr3_nt: TGTGCCATCACCAGGGACAGGGGGGATAACTCTGGGGCCAACGTCCTGACTTTC
cdr3_aa: CAITRDRGDNSGANVLTF

d_call: TRBD1
v_call: TRBV28
j_call: TRBJ2-5
clone_size: many
cdr3_nt: TGTGCCAGCAGCCCCCAGACACAGGGGACGGAGACCCAGTACTTC
cdr3_aa: CASSPQTQGTETQYF

d_call: NA
v_call: TRBV5-1
j_call: TRBJ2-3
clone_size: many
cdr3_nt: TGCGCCAGCAGCCCGGGACACGAAAAGATCACAGATACGCAGTATTTT
cdr3_aa: CASSPGHEKITDTQYF

d_call: TRBD2
v_call: TRBV20-1
j_call: TRBJ2-5
clone_size: many
cdr3_nt: TGCAGTGCTAGAGTAGGGGGACTAGCGGGAGGCTGGGAGACCCAGTACTTC
cdr3_aa: CSARVGGLAGGWETQYF

d_call: TRBD2
v_call: TRBV20-1
j_call: TRBJ2-3
clone_size: many
cdr3_nt: TGCAGTGCTAGATACCACCTAGCGGGGGTGGGCACAGATACGCAGTATTTT
cdr3_aa: CSARYHLAGVGTDTQYF

d_call: NA
v_call: TRBV5-6
j_call: TRBJ2-7
clone_size: NA
cdr3_nt: TGTGCCAGCAGGATTGTTCAGATAAGCTCCTACGAGCAGTACTTC
cdr3_aa: CASRIVQISSYEQYF

d_call: TRBD2
v_call: TRBV7-2
j_call: TRBJ2-1
clone_size: many
cdr3_nt: TGTGCCAGCAGCTTGGCTAGCGGGCCGAACAATGAGCAGTTCTTC
cdr3_aa: CASSLASGPNNEQFF

d_call: NA
v_call: TRBV5-1
j_call: TRBJ1-1
clone_size: few
cdr3_nt: TGCGCCAGCAGTGAGGGGCAGTTTCGGATGAACACTGAAGCTTTCTTT
cdr3_aa: CASSEGQFRMNTEAFF

d_call: NA
v_call: TRBV5-1
j_call: TRBJ1-5
clone_size: many
cdr3_nt: TGCGCCAGCAGCCCACGACCCAATCAGCCCCAGCATTTT
cdr3_aa: CASSPRPNQPQHF

d_call: TRBD1
v_call: TRBV5-1
j_call: TRBJ2-5
clone_size: NA
cdr3_nt: TGCGCCAGCAGCTTAGGGGGCAGACAAGAGACCCAGTACTTC
cdr3_aa: CASSLGGRQETQYF

d_call: TRBD2
v_call: TRBV4-1
j_call: TRBJ2-1
clone_size: many
cdr3_nt: TGCGCCAGCAGCCAAGGGACTAGCGGGGTCTATGAGCAGTTCTTC
cdr3_aa: CASSQGTSGVYEQFF

d_call: NA
v_call: TRBV10-3
j_call: TRBJ2-1
clone_size: NA
cdr3_nt: TGTGCCATCAGTAACCACAATGAGCAGTTCTTC
cdr3_aa: CAISNHNEQFF

d_call: TRBD2
v_call: TRBV5-6
j_call: TRBJ2-2
clone_size: NA
cdr3_nt: TGTGCCAGCAGCCCGGGACTAGCGGCATACACCGGTGAGCTGTTTTTT
cdr3_aa: CASSPGLAAYTGELFF